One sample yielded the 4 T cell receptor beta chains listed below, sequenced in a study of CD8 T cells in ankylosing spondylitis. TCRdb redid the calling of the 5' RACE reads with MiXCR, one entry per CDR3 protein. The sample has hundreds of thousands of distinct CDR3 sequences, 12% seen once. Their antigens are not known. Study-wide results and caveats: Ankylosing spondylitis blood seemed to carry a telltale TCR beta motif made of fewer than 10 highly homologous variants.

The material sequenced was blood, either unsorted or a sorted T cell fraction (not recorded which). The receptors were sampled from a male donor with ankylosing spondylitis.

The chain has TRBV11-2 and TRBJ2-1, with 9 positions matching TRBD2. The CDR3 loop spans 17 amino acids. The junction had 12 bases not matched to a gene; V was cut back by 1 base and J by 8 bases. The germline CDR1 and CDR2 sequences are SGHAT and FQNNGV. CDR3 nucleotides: TGTGCCAGCAGCTTAGGTCTTGGCGGGGGGGCCGGCTATGAGCAGTTCTTC. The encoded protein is CASSLGLGGGAGYEQFF. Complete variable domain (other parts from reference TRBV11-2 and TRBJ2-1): EAGVAQSPRYKIIEKRQSVAFWCNPISGHATLYWYQQILGQGPKLLIQFQNNGVVDDSQLPKDRFSAERLKGVDSTLKIQPAKLEDSAVYLCASSLGLGGGAGYEQFFGPGTRLTVL.

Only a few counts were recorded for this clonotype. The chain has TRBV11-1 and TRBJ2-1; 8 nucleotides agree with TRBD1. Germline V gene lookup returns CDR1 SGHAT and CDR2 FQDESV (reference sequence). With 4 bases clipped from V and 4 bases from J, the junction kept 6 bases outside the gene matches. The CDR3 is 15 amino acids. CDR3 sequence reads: CASSSRDRPYNEQFF. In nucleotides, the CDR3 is TGTGCCAGCAGCTCCCGGGACAGGCCTTACAATGAGCAGTTCTTC.

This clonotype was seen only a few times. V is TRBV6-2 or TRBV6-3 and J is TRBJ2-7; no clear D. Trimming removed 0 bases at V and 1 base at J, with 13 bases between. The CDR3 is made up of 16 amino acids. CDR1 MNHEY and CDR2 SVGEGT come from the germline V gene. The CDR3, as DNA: TGTGCCAGCAGTTACTCGAGAAGGGCCGTTTCCTACGAGCAGTACTTC. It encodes CASSYSRRAVSYEQYF.

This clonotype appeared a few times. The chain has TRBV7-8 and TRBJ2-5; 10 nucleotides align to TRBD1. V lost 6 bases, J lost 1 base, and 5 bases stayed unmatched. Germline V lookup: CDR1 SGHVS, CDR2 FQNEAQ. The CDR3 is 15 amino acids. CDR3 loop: CASSRQGAGQETQYF. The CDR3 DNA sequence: TGTGCCAGCAGTCGACAGGGGGCCGGCCAAGAGACCCAGTACTTC.